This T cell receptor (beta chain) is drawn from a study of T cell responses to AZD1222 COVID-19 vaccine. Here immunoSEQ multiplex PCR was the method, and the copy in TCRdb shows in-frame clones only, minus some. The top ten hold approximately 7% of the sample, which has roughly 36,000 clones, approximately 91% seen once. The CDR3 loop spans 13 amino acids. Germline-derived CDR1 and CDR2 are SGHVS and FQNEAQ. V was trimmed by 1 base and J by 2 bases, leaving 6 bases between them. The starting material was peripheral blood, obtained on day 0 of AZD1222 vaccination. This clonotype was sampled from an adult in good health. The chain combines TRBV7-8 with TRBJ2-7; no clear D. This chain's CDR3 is CASSLVTAYEQYF. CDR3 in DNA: TGTGCCAGCAGCTTAGTGACTGCCTACGAGCAGTACTTC.